This T cell receptor (beta chain) was found in a study of T-cell memory formation after mild COVID-19. Study-level findings and limits: Clones that shrank (day 15 to 85) were balanced CD4/CD8, whereas later expanders leaned CD4+. The authors left the SARS-CoV-2 specificity of second-wave clones peaking on day 37 unconfirmed.

TCRdb independently ran MiXCR on the 5' RACE reads; one entry per CDR3 protein. The table lists some 300,000 distinct CDR3 sequences, 19% of them singletons. In this sample, this clonotype turned up many times. Its specificity is unknown. The V gene lost 1 base and the J gene lost 6 bases, with 9 bases spanning the gap. CDR1 and CDR2 from the germline V gene are MGHRA and YSYEKL. The CDR3 is 13 amino acids. Sequencing used PBMCs or a T cell subset sorted from them (not recorded which). This TCR was sampled from a man aged 18 to 35 who had mild COVID-19 (a few samples of this study predate the infection). Cell type and time point are not known. The rearrangement links TRBV4-1 to TRBJ1-1; no definite D call. The CDR3 spells CASSQVGLAEAFF. CDR3 in DNA: TGCGCCAGCAGCCAAGTAGGGCTAGCTGAAGCTTTCTTT.